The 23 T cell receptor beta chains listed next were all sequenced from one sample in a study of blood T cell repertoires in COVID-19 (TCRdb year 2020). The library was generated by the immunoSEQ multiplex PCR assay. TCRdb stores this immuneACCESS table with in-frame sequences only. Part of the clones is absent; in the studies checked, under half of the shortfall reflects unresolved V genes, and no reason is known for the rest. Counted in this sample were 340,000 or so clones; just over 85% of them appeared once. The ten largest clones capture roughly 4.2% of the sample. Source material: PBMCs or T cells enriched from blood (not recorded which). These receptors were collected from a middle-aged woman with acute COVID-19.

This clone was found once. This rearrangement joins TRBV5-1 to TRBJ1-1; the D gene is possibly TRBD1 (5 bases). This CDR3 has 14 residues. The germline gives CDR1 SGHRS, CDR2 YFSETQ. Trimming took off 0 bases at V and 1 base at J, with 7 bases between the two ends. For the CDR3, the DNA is TGCGCCAGCAGCTTGGCGGGGGGGAACACTGAAGCTTTCTTT. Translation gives CASSLAGGNTEAFF.

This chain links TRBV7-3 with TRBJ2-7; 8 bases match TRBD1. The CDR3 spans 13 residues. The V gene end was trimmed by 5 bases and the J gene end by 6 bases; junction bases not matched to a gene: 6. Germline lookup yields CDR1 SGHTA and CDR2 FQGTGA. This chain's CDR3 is CASSQIDRGEQYF. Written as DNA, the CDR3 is TGTGCCAGCAGCCAAATCGACAGGGGCGAGCAGTACTTC.

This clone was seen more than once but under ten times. CDR3 protein: CASSPQGLAGGPVETQYF. CDR3 coding DNA: TGTGCCAGCAGCCCCCAGGGACTAGCGGGGGGGCCGGTCGAGACCCAGTACTTC. This chain uses TRBV9 with TRBJ2-5; 16 positions agree with TRBD2. The CDR3 is made up of 18 amino acids. Germline CDR1 and CDR2: SGDLS and YYNGEE. The V and J ends lost 4 bases and 5 bases, in that order; junction bases with no gene match: 11.

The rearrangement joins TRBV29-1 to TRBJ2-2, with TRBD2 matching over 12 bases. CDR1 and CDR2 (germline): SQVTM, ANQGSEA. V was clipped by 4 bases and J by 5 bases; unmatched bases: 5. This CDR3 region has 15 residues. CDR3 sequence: CSVGLAGVLTGELFF. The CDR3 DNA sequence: TGCAGCGTTGGACTAGCGGGAGTTTTAACCGGGGAGCTGTTTTTT.

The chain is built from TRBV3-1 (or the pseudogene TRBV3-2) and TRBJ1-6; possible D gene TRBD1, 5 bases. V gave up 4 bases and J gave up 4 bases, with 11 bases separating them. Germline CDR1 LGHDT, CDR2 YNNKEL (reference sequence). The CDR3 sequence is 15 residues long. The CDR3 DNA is TGTGCCAGCAGCCCCGCCGGGGGTTATAATTCACCCCTCCACTTT. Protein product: CASSPAGGYNSPLHF.

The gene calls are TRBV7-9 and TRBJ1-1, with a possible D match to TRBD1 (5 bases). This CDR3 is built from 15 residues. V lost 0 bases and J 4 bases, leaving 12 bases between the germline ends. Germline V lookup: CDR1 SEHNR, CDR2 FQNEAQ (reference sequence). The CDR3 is CASSLAGEGGTEAFF. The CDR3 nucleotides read TGTGCCAGCAGCTTAGCGGGGGAGGGAGGCACTGAAGCTTTCTTT.

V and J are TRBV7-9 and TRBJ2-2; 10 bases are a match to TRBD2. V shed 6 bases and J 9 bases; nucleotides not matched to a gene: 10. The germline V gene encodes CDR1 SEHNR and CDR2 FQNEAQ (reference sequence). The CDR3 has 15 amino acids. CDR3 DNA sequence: TGTGCCAGCAGGATAGCGGGGGGAAGTACCCGGGAGCTGTTTTTT. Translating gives CASRIAGGSTRELFF.

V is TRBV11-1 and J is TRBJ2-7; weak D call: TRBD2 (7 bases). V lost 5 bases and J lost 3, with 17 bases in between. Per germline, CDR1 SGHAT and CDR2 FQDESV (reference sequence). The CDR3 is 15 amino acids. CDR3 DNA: TGTGCCAGCAGCCTTCAGGGCGGGGGCAGCTACGAGCAGTACTTC. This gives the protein CASSLQGGGSYEQYF.

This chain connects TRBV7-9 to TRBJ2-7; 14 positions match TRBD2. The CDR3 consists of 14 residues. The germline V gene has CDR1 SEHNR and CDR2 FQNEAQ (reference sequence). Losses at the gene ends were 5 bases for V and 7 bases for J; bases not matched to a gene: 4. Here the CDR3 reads CASSRRLAGGEQYF. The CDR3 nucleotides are TGTGCCAGCAGCCGTCGACTAGCGGGAGGGGAGCAGTACTTC.

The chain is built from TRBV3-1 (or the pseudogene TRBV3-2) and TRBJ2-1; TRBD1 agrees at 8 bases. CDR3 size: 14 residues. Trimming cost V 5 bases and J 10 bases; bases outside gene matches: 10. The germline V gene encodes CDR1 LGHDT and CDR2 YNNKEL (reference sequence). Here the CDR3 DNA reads TGTGCCAGCAGCTCCGGGACAGGTTTGAGGGAGCAGTTCTTC. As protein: CASSSGTGLREQFF.

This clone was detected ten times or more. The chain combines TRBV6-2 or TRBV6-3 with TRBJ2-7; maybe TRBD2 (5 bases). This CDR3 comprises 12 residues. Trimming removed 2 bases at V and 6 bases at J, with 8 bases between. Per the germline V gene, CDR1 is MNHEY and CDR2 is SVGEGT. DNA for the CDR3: TGTGCCAGCAGTTACCTTGCGGGCGAGCAGTACTTC. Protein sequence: CASSYLAGEQYF.

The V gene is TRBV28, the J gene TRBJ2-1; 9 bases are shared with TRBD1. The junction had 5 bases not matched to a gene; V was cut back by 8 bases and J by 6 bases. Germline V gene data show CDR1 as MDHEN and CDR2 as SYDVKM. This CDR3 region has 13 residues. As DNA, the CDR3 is TGTGCCAGCCGACAGGGGGGAAGCAATGAGCAGTTCTTC. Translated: CASRQGGSNEQFF.

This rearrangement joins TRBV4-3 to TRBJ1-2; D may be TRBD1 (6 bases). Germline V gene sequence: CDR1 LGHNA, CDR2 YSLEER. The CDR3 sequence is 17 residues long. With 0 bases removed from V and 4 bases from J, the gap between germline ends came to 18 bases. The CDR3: CASSQDTGTDGIYGYTF. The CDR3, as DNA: TGCGCCAGCAGCCAAGATACAGGGACGGACGGTATCTATGGCTACACCTTC.

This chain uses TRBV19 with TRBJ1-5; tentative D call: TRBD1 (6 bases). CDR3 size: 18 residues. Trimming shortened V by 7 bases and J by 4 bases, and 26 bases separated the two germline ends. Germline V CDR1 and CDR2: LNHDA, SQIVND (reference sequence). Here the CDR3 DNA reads TGTGCCAGTACCCCTAGCACCTCACAGGGAACTAGTAATCAGCCCCAGCATTTT. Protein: CASTPSTSQGTSNQPQHF.

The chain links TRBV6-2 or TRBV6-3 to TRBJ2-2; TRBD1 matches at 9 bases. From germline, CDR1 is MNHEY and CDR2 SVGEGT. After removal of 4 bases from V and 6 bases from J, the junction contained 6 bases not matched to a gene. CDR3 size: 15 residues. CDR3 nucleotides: TGTGCCAGCAGTTCGCGGGACAGGGTGGCCGGGGAGCTGTTTTTT. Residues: CASSSRDRVAGELFF.

DNA of the CDR3: TGTGCCAGTAGTACAATCGGGACAGGGGATGGCTACACCTTC. Protein sequence: CASSTIGTGDGYTF. The chain combines TRBV19 with TRBJ1-2; 10 bases fit TRBD1. The V and J ends lost 4 bases and 6 bases, in that order; junction bases with no gene match: 5. Germline V gene sequence: CDR1 LNHDA, CDR2 SQIVND (reference sequence). The CDR3 covers 14 residues.

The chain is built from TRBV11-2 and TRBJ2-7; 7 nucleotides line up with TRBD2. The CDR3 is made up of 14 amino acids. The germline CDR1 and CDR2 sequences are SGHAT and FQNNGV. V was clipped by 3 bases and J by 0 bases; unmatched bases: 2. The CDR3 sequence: CASSFRDYSYEQYF. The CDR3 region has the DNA TGTGCCAGCAGCTTCCGGGACTACTCCTACGAGCAGTACTTC.

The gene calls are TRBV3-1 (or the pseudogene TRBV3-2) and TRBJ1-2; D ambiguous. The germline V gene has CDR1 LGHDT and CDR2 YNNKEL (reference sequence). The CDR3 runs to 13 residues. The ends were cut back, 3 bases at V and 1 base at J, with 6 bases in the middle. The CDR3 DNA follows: TGTGCCAGCAGCCAGAGAATTAACTATGGCTACACCTTC. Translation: CASSQRINYGYTF.

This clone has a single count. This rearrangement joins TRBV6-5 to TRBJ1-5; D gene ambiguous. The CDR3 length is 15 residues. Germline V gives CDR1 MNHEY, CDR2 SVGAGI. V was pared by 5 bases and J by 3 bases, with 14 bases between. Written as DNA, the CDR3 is TGTGCCAGCAGTCCCTTTGAGGCGGTCAATCAGCCCCAGCATTTT. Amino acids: CASSPFEAVNQPQHF.

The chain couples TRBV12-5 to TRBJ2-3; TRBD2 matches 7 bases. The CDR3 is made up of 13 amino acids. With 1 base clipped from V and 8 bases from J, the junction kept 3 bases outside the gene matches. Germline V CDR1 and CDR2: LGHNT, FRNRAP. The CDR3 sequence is CASGLAREGTQYF. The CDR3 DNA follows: TGTGCTAGTGGTTTGGCCAGGGAGGGTACGCAGTATTTT.

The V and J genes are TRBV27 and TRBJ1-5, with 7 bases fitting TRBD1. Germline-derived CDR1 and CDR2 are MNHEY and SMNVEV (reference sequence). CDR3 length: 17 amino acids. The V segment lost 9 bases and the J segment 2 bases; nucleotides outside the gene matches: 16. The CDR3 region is CARRQGIVGSGNQPQHF. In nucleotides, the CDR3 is TGTGCCAGAAGACAGGGCATCGTGGGCAGCGGCAATCAGCCCCAGCATTTT.

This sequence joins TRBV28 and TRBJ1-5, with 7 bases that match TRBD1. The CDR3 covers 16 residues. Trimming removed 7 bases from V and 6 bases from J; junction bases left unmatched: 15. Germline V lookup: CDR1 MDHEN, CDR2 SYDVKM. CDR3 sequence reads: CASTPLRAGGSQPQHF. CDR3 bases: TGTGCCAGCACCCCTCTTAGAGCAGGGGGAAGTCAGCCCCAGCATTTT.

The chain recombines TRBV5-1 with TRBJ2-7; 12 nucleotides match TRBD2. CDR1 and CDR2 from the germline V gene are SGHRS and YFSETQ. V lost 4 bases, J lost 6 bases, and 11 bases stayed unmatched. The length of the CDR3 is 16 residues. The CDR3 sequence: CASSHKTSGRAREQYF. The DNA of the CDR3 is TGCGCCAGCAGCCATAAGACTAGCGGGAGAGCTCGCGAGCAGTACTTC.